Following are 13 T cell receptor beta chains from one sample sequenced in a study of blood T cells in healthy people across ages. Primers used in a second PCR of roughly 7 to 12 cycles were a sample-barcoded 5' primer and a J-beta primer mix. Each CDR3 protein gets one entry after TCRdb re-called the 5' RACE reads with MiXCR. Among some 1,500,000 distinct CDR3 sequences listed, about 42% were seen once. The sample was blood. The receptor set was obtained from a woman aged 18-30 years in good health.

V gene TRBV12-3 or TRBV12-4 combines with J gene TRBJ1-2, with 7 nucleotides matching TRBD1. The CDR3 has 14 residues. V was clipped by 6 bases and J by 4 bases; unmatched bases: 8. CDR3 in DNA: TGTGCCAGCAGCGACAGGGCGACGGGCTATGGCTACACCTTC. This gives the protein CASSDRATGYGYTF.

The V gene is TRBV7-9, the J gene TRBJ2-3; 12 bases align to TRBD2. CDR1 is SEHNR and CDR2 is FQNEAQ in the germline V gene (reference sequence). This CDR3 contains 16 residues. V was clipped by 6 bases and J by 1 base; unmatched bases: 5. CDR3 nucleotides: TGTGCCAGCAGGACTAGCGGGAGATGGGGCACAGATACGCAGTATTTT. As protein: CASRTSGRWGTDTQYF.

As concerns this clonotype: One end of the junction fails to match germline, which may point to a read error. The chain is built from TRBV20-1 and TRBJ2-7, with D uncertain. The CDR3 has 13 residues. CDR1 and CDR2 from the germline V gene are DFQATT and SNEGSKA (reference sequence). CDR3 sequence (DNA): TGCGGTGCTAGAGGACCGACCCCCTACGAGCAGTACTTC. It yields the protein CGARGPTPYEQYF.

V is TRBV5-1 and J is TRBJ2-4; D not certain. Germline assignment: CDR1 SGHRS and CDR2 YFSETQ. The CDR3 runs 13 residues. V gave up 1 base and J gave up 13 bases, with 15 bases separating them. DNA of the CDR3: TGCGCCAGCAGCTTGCTATCACAGACCGTGCAGTACTTC. It encodes CASSLLSQTVQYF.

There are a few counts of this clonotype. The chain has TRBV5-1 and TRBJ2-7; TRBD1 agrees at 9 bases. Germline assignment: CDR1 SGHRS and CDR2 YFSETQ. With V trimmed by 4 bases and J by 5 bases, 7 bases remained unmatched. The CDR3 spans 14 residues. In DNA, the CDR3 is TGCGCCAGCAGCCAATGGACAGGGGATAACGAGCAGTACTTC. Amino acids: CASSQWTGDNEQYF.

The chain combines TRBV6-1 with TRBJ2-2; 10 bases align to TRBD1. V gave up 5 bases and J gave up 4 bases; unmatched junction bases: 1. Looked up from germline, CDR1 is MNHNS and CDR2 is SASEGT. CDR3 length: 14 residues. Written as DNA, the CDR3 is TGTGCCAGCAGTTGGACAGGGGGCACCGGGGAGCTGTTTTTT. Encoded protein: CASSWTGGTGELFF.

This clonotype has only a few counts. The chain couples TRBV4-1 to TRBJ2-1, with D tentatively TRBD1 (5 bases). Germline CDR1 reads MGHRA; CDR2 reads YSYEKL. V gave up 1 base and J gave up 8 bases, with 12 bases separating them. The CDR3 is 14 residues long. The CDR3 nucleotides are TGCGCCAGCAGCCAAGCGGTAAGGGGCGATGAGCAGTTCTTC. It encodes CASSQAVRGDEQFF.

This chain connects TRBV20-1 to TRBJ2-5; 8 bases map to TRBD1. CDR1 and CDR2 (germline): DFQATT, SNEGSKA (reference sequence). The J segment lost 1 base and the V segment lost 5 bases, leaving 9 bases of the junction unmatched. This CDR3 comprises 15 residues. CDR3 sequence: CSASSRGQVQETQYF. The CDR3 DNA follows: TGCAGTGCTTCCTCCAGGGGACAGGTCCAAGAGACCCAGTACTTC.

The CDR3: CASSFGTGGEAFF. As DNA, the CDR3 is TGTGCCAGCAGCTTTGGGACAGGGGGCGAAGCTTTCTTT. J is TRBJ1-1 and V is TRBV5-6; TRBD1 agrees at 12 bases. Germline CDR1 SGHDT, CDR2 YYEEEE. The CDR3 is 13 amino acids. J was trimmed by 8 bases and V by 2 bases; bases with no gene match: 1.

This clonotype was observed a few times. CDR3 region: CASSSAGRGSYNEQFF. The CDR3 DNA sequence: TGTGCCAGCAGCTCCGCGGGAAGAGGCTCCTACAATGAGCAGTTCTTC. This rearrangement joins TRBV13 to TRBJ2-1; D perhaps matches TRBD2 (6 bases). Germline V gene data show CDR1 as PRHDT and CDR2 as FYEKMQ (reference sequence). The CDR3 is 16 amino acids. The germline V and J ends were trimmed by 4 bases and 0 bases, with 13 bases remaining between them.

This clonotype has only a few counts. The J gene is TRBJ2-7, the V gene TRBV29-1, with 9 bases aligning to TRBD2. The ends lost 6 bases at V and 4 bases at J; junction bases unmatched: 7. The germline CDR1 and CDR2 sequences are SQVTM and ANQGSEA. The CDR3 extends over 13 amino acids. CDR3 sequence reads: CSVGGLANYEQYF. DNA of the CDR3: TGCAGCGTGGGAGGACTAGCGAATTACGAGCAGTACTTC.

V usage is TRBV19 and J usage is TRBJ2-3, with D possibly TRBD2 on 5 matching bases. The CDR3 has 15 amino acids. V dropped 5 bases and J dropped 3 bases, with 15 bases sitting between them. CDR1 LNHDA and CDR2 SQIVND come from the germline V gene (reference sequence). DNA for the CDR3: TGTGCCAGTAGTCCCCGGACTCATTTTACAGATACGCAGTATTTT. Translated, it gives CASSPRTHFTDTQYF.

This rearrangement joins TRBV6-2 or TRBV6-3 to TRBJ2-2; D is uncertain. V lost 2 bases and J lost 0, with 13 bases in between. CDR3 length: 17 amino acids. Per the germline V gene, CDR1 is MNHEY and CDR2 is SVGEGT. The chain's CDR3 is CASSYHITHANTGELFF. Written as DNA, the CDR3 is TGTGCCAGCAGTTACCACATTACGCACGCGAACACCGGGGAGCTGTTTTTT.